A selection of T cell receptor beta chains follows, all from one sample in a study of cytomegalovirus exposure and HLA in healthy donors. Some clones are missing from TCRdb's copy, which holds only in-frame ones; the method was immunoSEQ multiplex PCR. Among 90,000 to 130,000 clones listed, roughly 68% were seen once. The sequencing input was PBMCs. The source of these receptors is a woman in her twenties or thirties in good health and CMV-seronegative. Both conserved end residues are part of each CDR3. The D gene is left open where the match is weak.

NA | TRBJ2-7 | TRBV4-3 | CASSQERHLEGPTYEQYF
TRBD1 | TRBJ2-2 | TRBV27 | CASSLTGKELFF
NA | TRBJ2-7 | TRBV19 | CASSIGGSYEQYF
NA | TRBJ1-2 | TRBV6-1 | CASSVSADYGYTF
TRBD2 | TRBJ2-3 | TRBV2 | CASSRAGLAGWGSDTQYF
TRBD1 | TRBJ2-2 | TRBV10-1 | CARGQGMSGELFF
TRBD1 | TRBJ1-2 | TRBV6-1 | CASSEETGGYGGYTF
TRBD2 | TRBJ2-5 | TRBV2 | CASLRAGLAGGPQQETQYF
NA | TRBJ1-5 | TRBV5-1 | CASSLDPGQPQHF
TRBD2 | TRBJ2-1 | TRBV2 | CASSSGRDHNEQFF
TRBD2 | TRBJ2-7 | TRBV7-9 | CASSPSGPYEQYF
NA | TRBJ2-1 | TRBV7-9 | CASSTDRDNEQFF
NA | TRBJ2-3 | TRBV7-2 | CASSLAGSGSTDTQYF
NA | TRBJ1-3 | TRBV27 | CASSLDSRLAGNTIYF
NA | TRBJ2-7 | TRBV7-3 | CASSSQPGHTYEQYF
TRBD1 | TRBJ1-4 | TRBV7-9 | CASSLGGGTGNEKLFF
TRBD2 | TRBJ2-5 | TRBV5-4 | CASSFGAGRDQETQYF
NA | TRBJ2-3 | TRBV25-1 | CASSALLTQYF
NA | TRBJ2-1 | TRBV2 | CASRRVVEQFF
TRBD1 | TRBJ2-3 | TRBV30 | CAWRRGGGTTDTQYF
NA | TRBJ2-7 | TRBV7-6 | CASSQGAYEQYF
TRBD2 | TRBJ2-1 | TRBV7-3 | CASSLTPSGKNEQFF
NA | TRBJ1-2 | TRBV30 | CAWSAGSNYGYTF
TRBD1 | TRBJ2-1 | TRBV4-3 | CASSQGMAGGYNEQFF
TRBD2 | TRBJ2-1 | TRBV2 | CASSESPTSGAYNEQFF
NA | TRBJ1-2 | TRBV4-3 | CASSQLGHESNYGYTF
NA | TRBJ1-2 | TRBV10-3 | CAITLDRSYGYTF
NA | TRBJ1-2 | TRBV28 | CASSLVSGGYGYTF
TRBD1 | TRBJ1-1 | TRBV10-3 | CAIRRDRANTEAFF